This T cell receptor beta chain came from a study of T-cell reconstitution after alpha-beta-depleted transplantation in children. The TCRbeta library was prepared with unique molecular identifiers. TCRdb itself ran the PCR reads through MiXCR, one entry per CDR3 protein. In the table there are nearly 550,000 distinct CDR3 sequences, around 19% of which are singletons. V lost 0 bases, J lost 2 bases, and 11 bases lay in between. Germline-derived CDR1 and CDR2 are SGHKS and YYEKEE (reference sequence). The CDR3 consists of 15 residues. The chain couples TRBV5-5 to TRBJ1-2, with no clear D. The source was PBMCs from the stem cell graft donor, collected from the stem cell graft. The origin of this receptor is a human donor who donated a stem cell graft to a child with acute lymphoblastic leukemia. The CDR3 nucleotides read TGTGCCAGCAGCTTGGCCGAAAATTTGAACTATGGCTACACCTTC. It encodes CASSLAENLNYGYTF.